Given below is one T cell receptor (beta chain) in context. Which antigen it targets is not known. No much larger clone is present one base from it, and per-base qualities are unavailable. This sample includes further DNA sequences coding for the same CDR3. From the germline V gene (reference sequence), CDR1 is SEHNR and CDR2 is FQNEAQ. Including the terminal cysteine and phenylalanine, the CDR3 comprises 14 residues. Of the read, only the CDR3 DNA is kept; its 42 bases are in frame from base 1. V is reduced by 1 base and J by 2 bases, leaving a spacing of 8 bases between them. This entry belongs to a study of beta chain features in type 1 diabetes (dated by TCRdb to 2017 to 2018). Regarding the complete study: Patients and healthy donors did not differ in mean age, gender distribution, total cell number or subset yield. Regulatory and stem cell-like memory subsets were isolated from only 8 patients and roughly eight healthy donors, whereas naive and central memory subsets came from all 28 donors. The study compared TCRB repertoires of sorted circulating CD4+ T cell subsets between recently diagnosed type 1 diabetes patients and matched healthy donors. A total of approximately 100 million sorted cells were examined across all samples, and the number of cells per subset was strongly correlated with RNA yield. What the work shows at the level of the full study, not this receptor alone: At VDJ recombination sites, type 1 diabetes patients had fewer insertions and more deleted nucleotides, which implies abnormalities in thymic rearrangement. Because cDNA was sequenced instead of genomic DNA, activated cells with high expression could be over-represented, although the groups did not differ in activation or CD3 levels. In all four CD4+ subsets, TCRB CDR3 length was moderately but significantly shorter in type 1 diabetes patients. Naive, central memory and regulatory TCRB repertoires appeared more similar among patients than among healthy donors. Because small numbers of individuals were included in the HLA sub-analyses, any influence of HLA type on TCRB rearrangement was left unresolved. PCR might favor shorter templates, but patient and control samples were amplified and corrected together, so any skew would affect both groups equally.

Each donor gave one peripheral blood draw, roughly 120 mL on average, collected into heparinised tubes. A BD FACSAria II was used to sort naive, central memory, regulatory and stem cell-like memory CD4+ T cells with a panel that included CD45RO, CCR7, CD25, CD127, CD95 and CD27. Purity was above 98% for every sorted population. PBMCs were separated immediately by Lymphoprep density gradient centrifugation and were stained directly, without being cultured. So that batch effects would be minimized, each experiment stained and sorted samples in pairs, pairing one healthy donor with one patient. All of the isolated RNA was reverse transcribed with the High Capacity cDNA Reverse Transcription Kit, so expressed TCRB transcripts were sequenced. Naive, central memory and regulatory T cell samples underwent deep immunoSEQ sequencing, averaging around 3.6 million total reads per sample. Sorted cells were lysed in RLT buffer and RNA was extracted with DNase-treated RNeasy Micro or Mini kits, depending on cell number. To prevent cross-contamination, every cell subset was processed on its own, while patient and healthy donor samples were processed together. TCRB sequences were amplified from cDNA with the immunoSEQ multiplex PCR, producing 87-bp fragments spanning the CDR3 region. The amplicons were sequenced using the Illumina HiSeq platform. Per the original workflow: Synthetic template baselines were used to correct PCR bias computationally, reads within Hamming distance 2 were collapsed, and singletons that could not be merged were discarded. Reads were aligned to IMGT to assign V, D and J genes, CDR3 length, and insertions or deletions at six rearrangement sites. Within each subset, clonotype counts were normalized to the number of sorted cells before true diversity and Gini coefficients were calculated with the tcR R package. The overlap coefficient, calculated on TCRB nucleotide sequences, was used to quantify repertoire sharing. TCRdb stores this immuneACCESS table with in-frame sequences only. Part of the clones is absent; in the studies checked, under half of the shortfall reflects unresolved V genes, and no reason is known for the rest. Clone size and V and J calls were adopted from that table, with D and trimming inferred from the DNA. For this sample there are 300,000 to 400,000 clones; 9.3% appear just once. The ten largest clones add up to approximately 1% of the sample.

The source of this sequence is a man younger than 45 with type 1 diabetes. The sample comprised central memory CD4+ T cells from blood. The chain couples TRBV7-9 to TRBJ2-5; a confident D gene designation cannot be given. The CDR3 in this case is CASSLGPGQETQYF. The DNA sequence is TGTGCCAGCAGCTTAGGGCCGGGTCAAGAGACCCAGTACTTC.